This T cell receptor (beta chain) comes out of a study of cytomegalovirus exposure and HLA in healthy donors. PCR used 60 Vbeta primers and 13 Jbeta primers. TCRdb's copy holds only in-frame clones and misses some; the assay was immunoSEQ multiplex PCR. Among about 55,000 clones listed, about 82% were seen once. Germline CDR1 reads GTSNPN; CDR2 reads SVGIG (reference sequence). The CDR3 loop spans 15 amino acids. V lost 3 bases, J lost 2 bases, and 17 bases lay in between. The receptor comes from a man aged 30-40 years in good health and CMV-seronegative. Sequenced sample: PBMCs. This rearrangement joins TRBV30 to TRBJ2-7; D ambiguous. This CDR3 is CAWRTRHTSTYEQYF. In nucleotides, the CDR3 is TGTGCCTGGAGAACCAGGCACACTTCTACCTACGAGCAGTACTTC.